Listed below are T cell receptor beta chains from one sample, sequenced in a study of cytomegalovirus exposure and HLA in healthy donors. Sequencing was performed with immunoSEQ multiplex PCR; in TCRdb, only in-frame clones are kept and a portion is missing. The sample data list around 84,000 clones. The sequenced sample was PBMCs. All receptors come from a man younger than 45 in good health and CMV-seronegative. Both conserved end residues are part of each CDR3. The D gene is left open where the match is weak.

V gene	D gene	J gene	CDR3 DNA	CDR3 protein
TRBV9	TRBD2	TRBJ2-3	TGTGCCAGCAGCTGGGAGGGACGTAGCACAGATACGCAGTATTTT	CASSWEGRSTDTQYF
TRBV7-2	TRBD1	TRBJ1-1	TGTGCCAGCAGCCGACAGGGTAACACTGAAGCTTTCTTT	CASSRQGNTEAFF
TRBV5-1	TRBD1	TRBJ2-7	TGCGCCAGCAGCTTGAGCCAGGGGGCAGTCTACGAGCAGTACTTC	CASSLSQGAVYEQYF
TRBV7-2	-	TRBJ2-4	TGTGCCAGCAGCTTACTCTTCTACCCGGACATTCAGTACTTC	CASSLLFYPDIQYF
TRBV5-6	TRBD2	TRBJ2-3	TGTGCCAGTTTAATAGCGGGAGAGTACACAGATACGCAGTATTTT	CASLIAGEYTDTQYF
TRBV5-6	TRBD1	TRBJ1-2	TGTGCCAGCAGCGCACCGGGACAGGCCAGGGTGGGCTACACCTTC	CASSAPGQARVGYTF
TRBV7-3	-	TRBJ2-1	TGTGCCAGCAGCGCCGACTCTTACAATGAGCAGTTCTTC	CASSADSYNEQFF
TRBV4-3	TRBD1	TRBJ2-3	TGCGCCAGCAGCCAAGCCCCGGACAGGGGGCGAACAGATACGCAGTATTTT	CASSQAPDRGRTDTQYF
TRBV4-2	-	TRBJ1-4	TGTGCCAGCAGCCTTCCGTCCGGAGATAGCGAAAAACTGTTTTTT	CASSLPSGDSEKLFF
TRBV29-1	TRBD2	TRBJ2-5	TGCAGCGTTGAGGGTAGCGGGAGTGGTAAAGAGACCCAGTACTTC	CSVEGSGSGKETQYF
TRBV5-1	TRBD1	TRBJ1-1	TGCGCCAGCAGCTTGAGGACAGGGAACACTGAAGCTTTCTTT	CASSLRTGNTEAFF
TRBV18	-	TRBJ2-1	TGTGCCAGCTCACAACTTTGGGGGCAGGGCAATGAGCAGTTCTTC	CASSQLWGQGNEQFF
TRBV7-2	-	TRBJ2-5	TGTGCCAGCAGCTTAGTCGGGGGTACCCTAGGAGAGACCCAGTACTTC	CASSLVGGTLGETQYF
TRBV6-9	TRBD1	TRBJ1-2	TGTGCCAGCAGTTTAGGGACAGCGGATGGCTACACCTTC	CASSLGTADGYTF
TRBV2	-	TRBJ2-7	TGTGCCAGCAGTTTTAGACGGGACTCCTACGAGCAGTACTTC	CASSFRRDSYEQYF
TRBV13	-	TRBJ1-1	TGTGCCAGCAGCTTAAGAGGAGGGTTTGGGGCTTTCTTT	CASSLRGGFGAFF
TRBV19	-	TRBJ1-2	TGTGCCAGTAGTGCTGGTACAGGATCGGTGGACTATGGCTACACCTTC	CASSAGTGSVDYGYTF
TRBV6-1	-	TRBJ1-3	TGTGCCAGCAGGGGAGTAGGCCGCTCTGGAAACACCATATATTTT	CASRGVGRSGNTIYF
TRBV4-3	-	TRBJ1-1	TGCGCCAGCAGCCAAGGGCCACGGGTGAACACTGAAGCTTTCTTT	CASSQGPRVNTEAFF
TRBV9	TRBD2	TRBJ2-7	TGTGCCAGCAGCGGGGGCGGGAGGGCGCCCCCCGAACAGTACTTC	CASSGGGRAPPEQYF
TRBV6-5	-	TRBJ2-3	TGTGCCAGCAGTTACTCTAGCGGAACCACAGATACGCAGTATTTT	CASSYSSGTTDTQYF
TRBV5-1	TRBD2	TRBJ2-3	TGCGCCAGCAGCCTGGGACTAGCGGGAGGGTCAGATACGCAGTATTTT	CASSLGLAGGSDTQYF
TRBV18	TRBD1	TRBJ2-2	TGTGCCAGCTCGGACGGGACAGGGGACGCCGGGGAGCTGTTTTTT	CASSDGTGDAGELFF
TRBV7-9	-	TRBJ2-7	TGTGCCAGCAGCTTAAGCCACGAATACGAGCAGTACTTC	CASSLSHEYEQYF
TRBV2	-	TRBJ1-1	TGTGCCGGCAGTCGAGAAACCACTGAAGCTTTCTTT	CAGSRETTEAFF
TRBV5-1	-	TRBJ1-2	TGCGCCAGCAGCCTGGGGACGGCGGACGGGGGTGGCTACACCTTC	CASSLGTADGGGYTF
TRBV6-1	-	TRBJ1-5	TGTGCCAGCAGGACAGCCGCCAATCAGCCCCAGCATTTT	CASRTAANQPQHF
TRBV2	-	TRBJ1-1	TGTGCCAGCAGGACAGGCCTCAACACTGAAGCTTTCTTT	CASRTGLNTEAFF
TRBV7-9	-	TRBJ2-7	TGTGCCAGCAGCTTAGTTCCCAGTAACGAGCAGTACTTC	CASSLVPSNEQYF